This TCR beta chain was retrieved from a study of blood T cell repertoires in COVID-19. Whole-study context: Both acute and convalescent COVID-19 samples were obtained from the United States, Italy and Spain. The analysed material was cDNA or gDNA that came from T cells, B-cell-depleted T cells, or PBMCs.

After removal of 8 bases from V and 3 bases from J, the junction contained 5 bases not matched to a gene. The CDR3 is 13 amino acids. Per germline, CDR1 SNHLY and CDR2 FYNNEI. Original handling: Amplified reference gene primers provided the basis for estimating nucleated cell counts. Clones were read by immunoSEQ multiplex PCR, and TCRdb kept only the in-frame ones, dropping some. The DNA was the basis for D and trimming; V, J and clone size are from that table. The sample holds about 190,000 clones, about 88% seen once. This clone has just a few counts. The TCR originated in a man aged 18 to 29 with active or convalescent COVID-19. The sequencing input was peripheral blood. The chain employs TRBV2 and TRBJ2-7; 9 bases line up with TRBD1. The CDR3 spells CASAPGQGYEQYF. The CDR3 nucleotides read TGTGCCAGCGCCCCGGGACAGGGCTACGAGCAGTACTTC.